The entry below describes one TCR beta chain. This specimen belongs to a study of blood T cell repertoires in COVID-19. Across the study: COVID-19 samples from acute and convalescent phases originated in the United States, Italy and Spain. T cells, B-cell-depleted T cells, or PBMCs supplied cDNA or gDNA.

The CDR3 loop spans 13 amino acids. The germline gives CDR1 SEHNR, CDR2 FQNEAQ (reference sequence). V gave up 4 bases and J gave up 6 bases; unmatched junction bases: 6. Original methodology: Estimation of nucleated cell counts relied on the amplification of reference gene primers. Generated by immunoSEQ multiplex PCR, the TCRdb table keeps only in-frame clones and is missing some. The D gene and trimming were derived from the DNA, and the V and J assignments and clone size from that table. The profile covers roughly 130,000 clones, with about 86% appearing a single time and about 17% taken by the ten largest.

The J gene is TRBJ2-7, the V gene TRBV7-9; 7 bases map to TRBD1. The sample taken for sequencing was peripheral blood. This sequence originates from a woman aged 45 to 65 with acute or convalescent COVID-19. The chain's CDR3 is CASSSDRVREQYF. CDR3 DNA sequence: TGTGCCAGCAGCTCTGACAGGGTGCGCGAGCAGTACTTC.